What follows are 23 T cell receptor beta chains derived from one specimen sequenced in a study of cytomegalovirus exposure and HLA in healthy donors. PCR employed 60 Vbeta and 13 Jbeta primers. The assay was immunoSEQ multiplex PCR, and TCRdb's table has in-frame clones only and misses some. The sample records 200,000 or so clones, about 77% being singletons. Sequences were obtained from PBMCs. The origin of the receptors is a woman between 25 and 40 years old in good health and CMV-seropositive.

The genes are TRBV19 and TRBJ1-2; D gene uncertain. CDR3 length: 15 residues. Germline-derived CDR1 and CDR2 are LNHDA and SQIVND (reference sequence). V gave up 0 bases and J gave up 4 bases, with 12 bases separating them. The CDR3 is CASSIDEGVGYGYTF. The CDR3 nucleotides are TGTGCCAGTAGTATAGATGAGGGAGTGGGCTATGGCTACACCTTC.

The J gene is TRBJ2-7, the V gene TRBV19; 8 bases fit TRBD2. This CDR3 is built from 15 residues. Germline V gene sequence: CDR1 LNHDA, CDR2 SQIVND (reference sequence). Trimming at V came to 5 bases and at J to 1 base, leaving 7 bases not matched to a gene. CDR3 loop: CASSGIAGPSYEQYF. The CDR3 region has the DNA TGTGCCAGTAGTGGGATAGCGGGGCCATCCTACGAGCAGTACTTC.

This clone has a handful of counts. The chain is built from TRBV6-5 and TRBJ2-5; maybe TRBD2 (6 bases). This CDR3 spans 13 amino acids. Looked up from germline, CDR1 is MNHEY and CDR2 is SVGAGI. V was cut by 4 bases and J by 4 bases, with 10 bases left in between. The CDR3 bases are TGTGCCAGCAGTTGGGAGGTGGGAGAGACCCAGTACTTC. Translated: CASSWEVGETQYF.

This rearrangement joins TRBV15 to TRBJ2-3; D uncertain. The CDR3 loop spans 13 amino acids. V was trimmed by 3 bases and J by 3 bases, leaving 7 bases between them. CDR1 is LNHNV and CDR2 is YYDKDF in the germline V gene (reference sequence). In DNA form, the CDR3 reads TGTGCCACCAGCAGCATAGCAACAGATACGCAGTATTTT. This encodes CATSSIATDTQYF.

The J gene is TRBJ2-2, the V gene TRBV2; 12 nucleotides agree with TRBD1. Germline V gene sequence: CDR1 SNHLY, CDR2 FYNNEI. The CDR3 runs 14 residues. V trimming: 8 bases; J trimming: 5 bases; junction bases outside the gene matches: 3. As DNA, the CDR3 is TGTGCCAGCGCGGGACAGGGGGCAACCGGGGAGCTGTTTTTT. The encoded protein is CASAGQGATGELFF. Together with reference TRBV2 and TRBJ2-2, the CDR3 gives the full variable domain: EPEVTQTPSHQVTQMGQEVILRCVPISNHLYFYWYRQILGQKVEFLVSFYNNEISEKSEIFDDQFSVERPDGSNFTLKIRSTKLEDSAMYFCASAGQGATGELFFGEGSRLTVL.

The chain is built from TRBV4-3 and TRBJ2-1, with D uncertain. Trimming left V 1 base short and J 6 bases short, with 4 bases between. The V gene's germline CDR1 is LGHNA and CDR2 YSLEER. The CDR3 runs to 12 residues. In DNA form, the CDR3 reads TGCGCCAGCAGCCAAGCCGGCAATGAGCAGTTCTTC. Translating it yields CASSQAGNEQFF.

CDR3 protein: CASSLAAAGQGYEQYF. CDR3 bases: TGTGCCAGCAGCTTAGCTGCAGCAGGGCAGGGCTACGAGCAGTACTTC. The chain carries TRBV7-9 and TRBJ2-7; possibly TRBD1 for D (5 bases). The CDR3 covers 16 residues. Germline V gene sequence: CDR1 SEHNR, CDR2 FQNEAQ (reference sequence). V lost 0 bases and J lost 3, with 15 bases in between.

This clone has more than one count but fewer than ten. The CDR3 region has the DNA TGTGCCACCAGCAGAGATCGGGTGCTAAGGGAGCAGTACTTC. It is translated as CATSRDRVLREQYF. The chain employs TRBV15 and TRBJ2-5; tentative D call: TRBD2 (5 bases). This CDR3 region has 14 residues. Germline CDR1 and CDR2: LNHNV and YYDKDF (reference sequence). V was pared by 0 bases and J by 11 bases, with 16 bases between.

V and J are TRBV6-1 and TRBJ1-2; the D is unclear. This CDR3 contains 13 residues. V was trimmed by 5 bases and J by 5 bases, leaving 12 bases between them. From germline, CDR1 is MNHNS and CDR2 SASEGT. CDR3 nucleotide sequence: TGTGCCAGCAGTTTGAGGATTGGATATGGCTACACCTTC. Amino acid sequence: CASSLRIGYGYTF.

V and J are TRBV2 and TRBJ2-7; perhaps TRBD2 as D (5 bases). CDR3 length: 19 residues. V was trimmed by 2 bases and J by 0 bases, leaving 23 bases between them. The V gene's germline CDR1 is SNHLY and CDR2 FYNNEI. The CDR3 DNA is TGTGCCAGCAGTGAAACGGGAATTTTACTAAAGGCTGCCTCCTACGAGCAGTACTTC. Translated, it gives CASSETGILLKAASYEQYF.

The rearrangement joins TRBV9 to TRBJ1-2; D remains unclear. This CDR3 has 13 residues. CDR1 and CDR2 (germline): SGDLS, YYNGEE. V was cut by 2 bases and J by 6 bases, with 11 bases left in between. The CDR3 sequence is CASSVPGSNGYTF. CDR3 sequence (DNA): TGTGCCAGCAGCGTTCCGGGATCCAATGGCTACACCTTC. Full variable domain (missing parts from reference TRBV9 and TRBJ1-2): DSGVTQTPKHLITATGQRVTLRCSPRSGDLSVYWYQQSLDQGLQFLIQYYNGEERAKGNILERFSAQQFPDLHSELNLSSLELGDSALYFCASSVPGSNGYTFGSGTRLTVV.

This chain uses TRBV6-5 with TRBJ1-2; D is unresolved. V dropped 0 bases and J dropped 3 bases, with 8 bases sitting between them. The CDR3 is 14 amino acids. Germline V gives CDR1 MNHEY, CDR2 SVGAGI. The CDR3 loop reads CASSYSGLHYGYTF. CDR3 nucleotides: TGTGCCAGCAGTTACTCTGGACTCCACTATGGCTACACCTTC.

The chain links TRBV27 to TRBJ1-4, with 8 bases identical to TRBD1. CDR3 size: 14 residues. In germline, CDR1 is MNHEY, CDR2 SMNVEV (reference sequence). J gave up 8 bases and V 6 bases, and 8 bases lay outside the gene matches. For the CDR3, the DNA is TGTGCCAGCAGCCGAGGGACAGGCTTAGAAAAACTGTTTTTT. This sequence encodes CASSRGTGLEKLFF.

This clone was counted a few times. The chain has TRBV29-1 and TRBJ2-1, with D possibly matching TRBD2 (5 bases). V was shortened by 7 bases and J by 4 bases, with 11 bases between the two germline ends. Germline values: CDR1 SQVTM, CDR2 ANQGSEA. The CDR3 runs to 12 residues. The CDR3 bases are TGCAGCGCGGGATCTGGTTACAATGAGCAGTTCTTC. This translates into CSAGSGYNEQFF.

This clone occurred a few times. This specimen includes other DNA sequences encoding the same CDR3. The chain uses TRBV7-9 and TRBJ1-1, with D uncertain. The CDR3 is 13 amino acids. Germline values: CDR1 SEHNR, CDR2 FQNEAQ (reference sequence). V gave up 6 bases and J gave up 5 bases, with 13 bases separating them. The CDR3 sequence: CASSLSTGTEAFF. The CDR3 DNA reads TGTGCCAGCAGTCTTTCGACGGGGACTGAAGCTTTCTTT.

Concerning this clone: Other DNA variants within this sample encode the same CDR3. The V gene is TRBV29-1, the J gene TRBJ2-5; TRBD1 might be the D (5 bases). CDR3 length equals 11 residues. The germline V and J ends were trimmed by 2 bases and 4 bases, with 5 bases remaining between them. Germline CDR1 and CDR2: SQVTM and ANQGSEA. As DNA, the CDR3 is TGCAGCGTTGAAAGGGGAGAGACCCAGTACTTC. As protein: CSVERGETQYF.

The rearrangement links TRBV7-9 to TRBJ1-2, with 7 bases that match TRBD1. The germline gives CDR1 SEHNR, CDR2 FQNEAQ (reference sequence). This CDR3 has 15 residues. The trim removed 2 bases at V and 5 bases at J, leaving 8 bases unmatched. CDR3: CASSLWRGLRYGYTF. Here the CDR3 DNA reads TGTGCCAGCAGCTTATGGAGGGGGCTGAGATATGGCTACACCTTC.

Note on this clone: Other DNA sequences within the sample encode an identical CDR3. The chain carries TRBV10-3 and TRBJ2-1; D remains ambiguous. V shed 6 bases and J shed 4 bases, with 10 bases lying between them. The CDR3 extends over 13 amino acids. Germline values: CDR1 ENHRY, CDR2 SYGVKD. CDR3 DNA: TGTGCCATCAGCCCGACTGCTTACAATGAGCAGTTCTTC. Its protein product is CAISPTAYNEQFF.

The rearrangement links TRBV6-6 to TRBJ2-4, with TRBD2 matching 8 bases. The CDR3 is 16 residues long. With V trimmed by 5 bases and J by 0 bases, 6 bases remained unmatched. Germline CDR1 is MNHNY and CDR2 is SVGAGI (reference sequence). As DNA, the CDR3 is TGTGCCAGCAGTCTTACTAGCGGCCTAGCCAAAAACATTCAGTACTTC. Amino acid sequence: CASSLTSGLAKNIQYF.

This chain links TRBV6-1 with TRBJ2-3; tentative D call: TRBD1 (7 bases). The CDR3 spans 16 residues. The V gene's germline CDR1 is MNHNS and CDR2 SASEGT. Trimming left V 2 bases short and J 1 base short, with 13 bases between. CDR3 loop: CASSERGGTGTDTQYF. The CDR3 bases are TGTGCCAGCAGTGAACGGGGCGGGACAGGCACAGATACGCAGTATTTT.

Note on this clone: Germline and junction disagree at one end, which may indicate a read error. Other DNA sequences in the sample encode the same CDR3. V and J are TRBV5-1 and TRBJ1-4; D may be TRBD1 (6 bases). Germline values: CDR1 SGHRS, CDR2 YFSETQ. This CDR3 contains 15 residues. This CDR3 reads CASSSFTGLNEKLFF. CDR3 nucleotides: TGCGCCAGTAGCTCGTTTACAGGGCTAAATGAAAAACTGTTTTTT.

This chain connects TRBV5-1 to TRBJ2-3; 7 bases fit TRBD1. CDR3 size: 15 residues. Germline CDR1 is SGHRS and CDR2 is YFSETQ. V was clipped by 3 bases and J by 3 bases; unmatched bases: 7. The CDR3 nucleotides are TGCGCCAGCAGCTCCCAGGGGGAGAGGACAGATACGCAGTATTTT. Translated: CASSSQGERTDTQYF.

The genes are TRBV5-6 and TRBJ2-5; TRBD1 matches at 11 bases. The J call may be wrong; the DNA end is better matched by TRBJ2-7. There are 16 residues in the CDR3. Germline CDR1 and CDR2: SGHDT and YYEEEE. DNA of the CDR3: TGTGCCAGCAGCTTGGCCTCGGGGACAGGGGGCTACGAGCAGTACTTC. Residues: CASSLASGTGGYEQYF.